The clone carrying this T cell receptor (beta chain) was seen many times. Its antigen is currently unknown. Researchers took RNA transcripts and amplified the TCR beta CDR3 regions from them. RT-PCR in the first round (using the HTBI primer set) targeted the TCR CDR3. TCRdb redid the calling of the multiplex PCR reads with MiXCR, one entry per CDR3 protein. Counted here are hundreds of thousands of distinct CDR3 sequences, 17% occurring once; the ten biggest clones make up approximately 15%. In germline, CDR1 is KGHDR, CDR2 SFDVKD. V was pared by 1 base and J by 3 bases, with 2 bases of the junction left unmatched. The CDR3 spans 16 residues. This entry is derived from a study of T cells in Graves' hyperthyroidism and ophthalmopathy. Points from the study as a whole: Most expanded thyroid clonotypes above 0.001 also appeared in blood. The model predicted ophthalmopathy a median around 6.5 months before onset.

Ophthalmopathy cases scored 3 or more on the Clinical Activity Score and 4 or more on NOSPECS grade, with duration below 3 months. The J gene is TRBJ2-1, the V gene TRBV24-1, with 10 bases matching TRBD2. This receptor was identified in a woman aged 18-29 years with Graves' ophthalmopathy. Material: blood. The chain's CDR3 is CATSDFASGSYNEQFF. CDR3 nucleotide sequence: TGTGCCACCAGTGATTTCGCTAGCGGGAGCTACAATGAGCAGTTCTTC.